This TCR beta chain was observed in a study of early T cells in non-severe SARS-CoV-2 infection. Study background: The study sequenced bulk RNA from unsorted whole blood, with chains unpaired. General study results and limits: Clonotype matching in VDJdb favored anti-spike CD8 responses and did not capture private and CD4 specificities.

This clonotype has at least ten counts. The target antigen is unknown. The CDR3 spans 15 residues. With 5 bases clipped from V and 1 base from J, the junction kept 6 bases outside the gene matches. Per germline, CDR1 SGHVS and CDR2 FNYEAQ. Individual cDNA molecules each received unique molecular identifiers attached to them. Each CDR3 protein is one row after TCRdb ran MiXCR on the 5' RACE reads. The data contain approximately 23,000 distinct CDR3 sequences, around 4% of them singletons. The chain uses TRBV7-6 and TRBJ1-1, with 8 bases that match TRBD1. The sequenced sample consisted of whole blood. The sequence was obtained from an adult who was a healthcare worker with PCR-confirmed SARS-CoV-2 infection or an uninfected control (not recorded which). CDR3 in amino acids: CASSPRQGTNTEAFF. The CDR3 coding sequence is TGTGCCAGCAGCCCCCGACAGGGGACGAACACTGAAGCTTTCTTT.